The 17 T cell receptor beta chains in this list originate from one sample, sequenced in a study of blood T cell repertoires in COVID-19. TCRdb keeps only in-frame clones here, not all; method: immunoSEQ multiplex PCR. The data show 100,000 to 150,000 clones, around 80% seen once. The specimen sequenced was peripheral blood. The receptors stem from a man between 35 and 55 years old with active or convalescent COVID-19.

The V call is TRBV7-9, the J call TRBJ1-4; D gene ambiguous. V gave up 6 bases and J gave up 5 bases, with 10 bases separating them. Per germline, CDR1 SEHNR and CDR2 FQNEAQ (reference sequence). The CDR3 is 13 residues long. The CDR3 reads CASRAEGNEKLFF. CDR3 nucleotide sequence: TGTGCCAGCAGGGCCGAGGGAAATGAAAAACTGTTTTTT.

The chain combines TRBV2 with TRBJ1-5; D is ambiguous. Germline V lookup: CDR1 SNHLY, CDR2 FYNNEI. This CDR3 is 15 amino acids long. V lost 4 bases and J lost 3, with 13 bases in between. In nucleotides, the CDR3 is TGTGCCAGCAGTGGAGGAGGGTGGAACAATCAGCCCCAGCATTTT. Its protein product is CASSGGGWNNQPQHF. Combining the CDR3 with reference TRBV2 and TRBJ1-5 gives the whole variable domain EPEVTQTPSHQVTQMGQEVILRCVPISNHLYFYWYRQILGQKVEFLVSFYNNEISEKSEIFDDQFSVERPDGSNFTLKIRSTKLEDSAMYFCASSGGGWNNQPQHFGDGTRLSIL.

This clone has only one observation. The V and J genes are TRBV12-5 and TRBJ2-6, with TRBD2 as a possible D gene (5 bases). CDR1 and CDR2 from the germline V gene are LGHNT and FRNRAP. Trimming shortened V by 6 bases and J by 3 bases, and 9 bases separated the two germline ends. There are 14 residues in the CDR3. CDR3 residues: CASGLANGANVLTF. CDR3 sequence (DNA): TGTGCTAGTGGCCTAGCTAATGGGGCCAACGTCCTGACTTTC.

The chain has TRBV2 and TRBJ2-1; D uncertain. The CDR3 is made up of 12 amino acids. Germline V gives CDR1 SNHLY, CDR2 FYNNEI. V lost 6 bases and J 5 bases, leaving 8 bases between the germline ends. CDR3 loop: CASRTGNNEQFF. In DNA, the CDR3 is TGTGCCAGCAGGACGGGTAACAATGAGCAGTTCTTC.

Written as DNA, the CDR3 is TGTGCCACCAGCAGGGACCCACTAGCGGGGGGCCCGGAGACCCAGTACTTC. It translates to CATSRDPLAGGPETQYF. The chain has TRBV15 and TRBJ2-5; 12 nucleotides agree with TRBD2. Trimming cost V 3 bases and J 5 bases; bases outside gene matches: 10. The CDR3 consists of 17 residues. The V gene's germline CDR1 is LNHNV and CDR2 YYDKDF (reference sequence). Complete variable domain (other parts from reference TRBV15 and TRBJ2-5): DAMVIQNPRYQVTQFGKPVTLSCSQTLNHNVMYWYQQKSSQAPKLLFHYYDKDFNNEADTPDNFQSRRPNTSFCFLDIRSPGLGDTAMYLCATSRDPLAGGPETQYFGPGTRLLVL.

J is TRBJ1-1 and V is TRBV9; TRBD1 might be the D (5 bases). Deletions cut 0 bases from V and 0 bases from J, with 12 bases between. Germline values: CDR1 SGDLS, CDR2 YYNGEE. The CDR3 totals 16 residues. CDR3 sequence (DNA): TGTGCCAGCAGCGTAGATGGAGGGACCTTGAACACTGAAGCTTTCTTT. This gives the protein CASSVDGGTLNTEAFF.

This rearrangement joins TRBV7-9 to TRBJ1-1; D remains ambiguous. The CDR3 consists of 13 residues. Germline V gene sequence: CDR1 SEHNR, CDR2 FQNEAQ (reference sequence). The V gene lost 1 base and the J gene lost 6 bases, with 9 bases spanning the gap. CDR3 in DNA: TGTGCCAGCAGCTTAGGGCTGTTCGCTGAAGCTTTCTTT. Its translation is CASSLGLFAEAFF.

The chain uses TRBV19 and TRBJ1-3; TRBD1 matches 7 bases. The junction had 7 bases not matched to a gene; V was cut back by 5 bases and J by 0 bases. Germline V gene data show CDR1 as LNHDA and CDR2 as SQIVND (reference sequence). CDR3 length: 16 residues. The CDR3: CASSRTGGYSGNTIYF. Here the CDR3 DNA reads TGTGCCAGTAGTCGGACAGGAGGATACTCTGGAAACACCATATATTTT.

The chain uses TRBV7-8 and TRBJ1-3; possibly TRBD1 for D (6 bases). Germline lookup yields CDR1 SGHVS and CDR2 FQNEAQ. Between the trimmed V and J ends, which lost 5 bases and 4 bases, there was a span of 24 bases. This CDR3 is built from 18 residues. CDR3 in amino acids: CASSPVGFAGAPGNTIYF. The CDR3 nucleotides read TGTGCCAGCAGCCCAGTGGGCTTCGCGGGGGCGCCGGGAAACACCATATATTTT.

The chain's CDR3 is CASRGQGNTGELFF. CDR3 sequence (DNA): TGTGCCAGCAGGGGACAGGGGAACACCGGGGAGCTGTTTTTT. V gene TRBV7-8 combines with J gene TRBJ2-2; TRBD1 aligns across 9 bases. J was trimmed by 1 base and V by 6 bases; bases with no gene match: 0. Germline CDR1 is SGHVS and CDR2 is FQNEAQ. CDR3 size: 14 residues.

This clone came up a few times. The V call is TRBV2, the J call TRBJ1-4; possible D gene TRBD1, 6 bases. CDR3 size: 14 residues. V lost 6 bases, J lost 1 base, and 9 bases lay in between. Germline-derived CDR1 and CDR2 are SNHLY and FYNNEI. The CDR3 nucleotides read TGTGCCAGCAGAGGGACACGAACTAATGAAAAACTGTTTTTT. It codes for CASRGTRTNEKLFF.

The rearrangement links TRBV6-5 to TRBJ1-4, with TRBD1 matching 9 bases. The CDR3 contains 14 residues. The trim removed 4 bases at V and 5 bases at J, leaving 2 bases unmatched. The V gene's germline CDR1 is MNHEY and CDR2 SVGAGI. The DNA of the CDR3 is TGTGCCAGCAGTTCGACAGGGGGAAATGAAAAACTGTTTTTT. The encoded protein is CASSSTGGNEKLFF.

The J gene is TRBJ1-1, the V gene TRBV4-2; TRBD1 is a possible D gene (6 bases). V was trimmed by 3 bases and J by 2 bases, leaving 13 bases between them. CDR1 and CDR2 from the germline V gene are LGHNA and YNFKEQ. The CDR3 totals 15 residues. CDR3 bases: TGTGCCAGCAGCCAGCGGCAAGGGGGTAACACTGAAGCTTTCTTT. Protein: CASSQRQGGNTEAFF.

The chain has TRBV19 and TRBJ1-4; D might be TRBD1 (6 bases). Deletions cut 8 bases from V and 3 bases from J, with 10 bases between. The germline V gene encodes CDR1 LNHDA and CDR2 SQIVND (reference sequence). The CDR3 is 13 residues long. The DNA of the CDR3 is TGTGCCAGTCAGGGGTTGGCTAATGAAAAACTGTTTTTT. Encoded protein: CASQGLANEKLFF.

CDR3 in amino acids: CASSAITTADTQYF. The CDR3 nucleotides read TGTGCCAGCAGCGCGATAACTACTGCTGATACGCAGTATTTT. The chain joins TRBV3-1 (or the pseudogene TRBV3-2) to TRBJ2-3, with no clear D. From germline, CDR1 is LGHDT and CDR2 YNNKEL (reference sequence). Trimming took 5 bases from V and 6 from J, leaving 15 bases between them. CDR3 size: 14 residues.

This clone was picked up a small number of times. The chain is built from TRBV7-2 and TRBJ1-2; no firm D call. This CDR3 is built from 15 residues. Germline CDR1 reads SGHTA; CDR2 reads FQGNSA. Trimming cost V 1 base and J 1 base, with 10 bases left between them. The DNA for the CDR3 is TGTGCCAGCAGCTTAGTGGGAGCTGGTAACTATGGCTACACCTTC. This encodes CASSLVGAGNYGYTF.

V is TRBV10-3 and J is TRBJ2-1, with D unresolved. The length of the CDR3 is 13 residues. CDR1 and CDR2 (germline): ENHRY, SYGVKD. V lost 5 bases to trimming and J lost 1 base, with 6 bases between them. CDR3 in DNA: TGTGCCATCAGTCTTACTTCCTACAATGAGCAGTTCTTC. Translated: CAISLTSYNEQFF.